These 25 T cell receptor beta chains were all obtained from the same sample, sequenced in a study of OX40 agonist ivuxolimab in advanced cancers. The library was built by means of the immunoSEQ multiplex PCR assay. The immuneACCESS repertoire file appears here via TCRdb, limited to in-frame rearrangements. These files lack a portion of the clones; in checked studies, under half of the deficit traces to unresolved V genes, and the cause of the others is not known. The table for this sample lists tens of thousands of clones; 85% to 95% of them were counted only once. The ten largest account for over 12% of the sample. This sample comprised CD4+ or CD8+ T cells sorted from blood, obtained in a trial of the OX40 agonist ivuxolimab. Receptors originate from an adult with an advanced solid tumor such as melanoma, head and neck, liver or kidney cancer.

The V gene is TRBV6-1, the J gene TRBJ2-7; D is ambiguous. From germline, CDR1 is MNHNS and CDR2 SASEGT. The CDR3 consists of 13 residues. The germline V and J ends were trimmed by 3 bases and 3 bases, with 9 bases remaining between them. CDR3 DNA: TGTGCCAGCAGTGACCGGGCAGTCTACGAGCAGTACTTC. Protein product: CASSDRAVYEQYF.

The rearrangement uses TRBV9 and TRBJ2-7; D unclear. CDR1 SGDLS and CDR2 YYNGEE come from the germline V gene. V was clipped by 0 bases and J by 0 bases, with 7 bases between them. The CDR3 has 14 residues. The CDR3 DNA is TGTGCCAGCAGCGTAGGGGTAGGCTCCTACGAGCAGTACTTC. It yields the protein CASSVGVGSYEQYF.

The chain links TRBV4-2 to TRBJ2-3, with D possibly being TRBD2 (5 bases). Trimming left V 5 bases short and J 5 bases short, with 11 bases between. Germline V gives CDR1 LGHNA, CDR2 YNFKEQ. The CDR3 sequence is 13 residues long. The CDR3, as DNA: TGTGCCAGCAGCGCGGGTCTGGGAGATACGCAGTATTTT. It codes for CASSAGLGDTQYF.

CDR3 residues: CASSRDGSYEQYF. Here the CDR3 DNA reads TGTGCCAGCAGCCGGGACGGATCCTACGAGCAGTACTTC. The V and J genes are TRBV13 and TRBJ2-7; D is perhaps TRBD1 or TRBD2 (5 bases each). The ends were cut back, 5 bases at V and 1 base at J, with 9 bases in the middle. CDR3 size: 13 residues. Germline CDR1 and CDR2: PRHDT and FYEKMQ (reference sequence).

V and J are TRBV6-5 and TRBJ1-6; D is uncertain. Trimming left V 2 bases short and J 7 bases short, with 9 bases between. Germline V gene data show CDR1 as MNHEY and CDR2 as SVGAGI. The CDR3 is 14 residues long. The chain's CDR3 is CASSYGPGNSPLHF. As DNA, the CDR3 is TGTGCCAGCAGTTACGGTCCAGGAAATTCACCCCTCCACTTT.

This chain connects TRBV28 to TRBJ1-3, with no clear D. V lost 4 bases, J lost 3 bases, and 16 bases lay in between. Germline V gene sequence: CDR1 MDHEN, CDR2 SYDVKM. This CDR3 comprises 16 residues. CDR3 nucleotides: TGTGCCAGCAGTTCCTTGGCCGCAGGTGGTGGAAACACCATATATTTT. This sequence encodes CASSSLAAGGGNTIYF.

The chain has TRBV5-6 and TRBJ1-5; D is undetermined. V was pared by 2 bases and J by 3 bases, with 9 bases between. CDR3 length: 14 residues. Germline V gene sequence: CDR1 SGHDT, CDR2 YYEEEE. CDR3 in DNA: TGTGCCAGCAGCTTCTCCCAGTCCAATCAGCCCCAGCATTTT. Encoded protein: CASSFSQSNQPQHF.

The rearrangement links TRBV4-1 to TRBJ2-5; D ambiguous. The tail of the sequence fits TRBJ2-7 better, so the J call may be wrong. From germline, CDR1 is MGHRA and CDR2 YSYEKL. The CDR3 has 13 residues. The CDR3, as DNA: TGCGCCAGCAGCCAAGGACCCTCCTACGAGCAGTACTTC. Encoded protein: CASSQGPSYEQYF.

The rearrangement joins TRBV25-1 to TRBJ2-2; D unclear. Germline-derived CDR1 and CDR2 are MGHDK and SYGVNS. CDR3 length: 13 amino acids. The V end lost 6 bases, the J end lost 2 bases, and 7 bases lay between the germline ends. The CDR3 protein is CASSLKNTGELFF. Here the CDR3 DNA reads TGTGCCAGCAGCCTCAAAAACACCGGGGAGCTGTTTTTT.

CDR3 sequence reads: CASSLAPQNYGYTF. The CDR3, as DNA: TGTGCCAGCAGTTTAGCCCCTCAGAACTATGGCTACACCTTC. The chain combines TRBV28 with TRBJ1-2; no clear D gene. Trimming removed 2 bases from V and 2 bases from J, with 9 bases in between. The CDR3 is 14 residues long. Germline loops: CDR1 MDHEN, CDR2 SYDVKM.

This chain connects TRBV5-4 to TRBJ2-7, with TRBD2 matching over 9 bases. Losses at the gene ends were 0 bases for V and 1 base for J; bases not matched to a gene: 2. Germline V gives CDR1 SGHNT, CDR2 YYREEE (reference sequence). The CDR3 contains 15 residues. CDR3 sequence: CASSLGTSVSYEQYF. CDR3 in DNA: TGTGCCAGCAGCTTGGGGACTAGCGTTTCCTACGAGCAGTACTTC.

The V and J genes are TRBV11-2 and TRBJ2-7; 8 bases line up with TRBD2. This CDR3 is built from 14 residues. Germline assignment: CDR1 SGHAT and CDR2 FQNNGV. V shed 1 base, J shed 2 bases, and the junction held 1 base outside the gene matches. The CDR3 spells CASSLAGGTYEQYF. The CDR3 DNA reads TGTGCCAGCAGCTTAGCGGGAGGGACCTACGAGCAGTACTTC.

The chain carries TRBV27 and TRBJ2-7; D unresolved. Trimming removed 2 bases at V and 1 base at J, with 6 bases between. This CDR3 has 13 amino acids. CDR1 and CDR2 (germline): MNHEY, SMNVEV (reference sequence). The CDR3 protein is CASSLGPSYEQYF. The CDR3 nucleotides read TGTGCCAGCAGTTTAGGTCCATCCTACGAGCAGTACTTC.

The chain recombines TRBV5-1 with TRBJ1-4; no clear D gene. The length of the CDR3 is 16 residues. The V and J ends lost 0 bases and 0 bases respectively, with 9 bases between them. CDR1 is SGHRS, CDR2 YFSETQ, per germline. The CDR3 nucleotides are TGCGCCAGCAGCTTGGAAGATTATGCAACTAATGAAAAACTGTTTTTT. Its protein is CASSLEDYATNEKLFF.

CDR3 in DNA: TGCGCCAGCAGCTTGGCTGACTTATACACTGAAGCTTTCTTT. Translating it yields CASSLADLYTEAFF. V is TRBV5-1 and J is TRBJ1-1; D is undetermined. Trimming cost V 0 bases and J 3 bases, with 9 bases left between them. This CDR3 has 14 residues. Germline assignment: CDR1 SGHRS and CDR2 YFSETQ.

This chain uses TRBV30 with TRBJ2-3; 12 nucleotides agree with TRBD2. The CDR3 is 15 amino acids. Germline assignment: CDR1 GTSNPN and CDR2 SVGIG (reference sequence). V lost 4 bases to trimming and J lost 4 bases; unmatched junction nucleotides: 6. CDR3 sequence (DNA): TGTGCCTGGACCCTAGCGGGAGGGCCCGCAGATACGCAGTATTTT. Residues: CAWTLAGGPADTQYF.

This chain uses TRBV28 with TRBJ1-2; a possible D gene is TRBD1 (6 bases). V gave up 2 bases and J gave up 5 bases, with 12 bases separating them. The germline V gene encodes CDR1 MDHEN and CDR2 SYDVKM. This CDR3 comprises 14 residues. The CDR3 DNA follows: TGTGCCAGCAGTTTACGACAGGTCCGGTATGGCTACACCTTC. Protein sequence: CASSLRQVRYGYTF.

The chain couples TRBV27 to TRBJ2-1, with D tentatively TRBD1 (5 bases). There are 13 residues in the CDR3. Germline lookup yields CDR1 MNHEY and CDR2 SMNVEV (reference sequence). V lost 7 bases and J lost 3, with 10 bases in between. This chain's CDR3 is CASTTDSYNEQFF. CDR3 coding DNA: TGTGCCAGCACTACAGACAGCTACAATGAGCAGTTCTTC.

The chain is built from TRBV30 and TRBJ2-7; D is unresolved. Germline lookup yields CDR1 GTSNPN and CDR2 SVGIG (reference sequence). V gave up 2 bases and J gave up 6 bases, with 11 bases separating them. The CDR3 loop spans 12 amino acids. Here the CDR3 reads CAWSYRVREQYF. CDR3 nucleotides: TGTGCCTGGAGTTACAGAGTACGCGAGCAGTACTTC.

The rearrangement uses TRBV28 and TRBJ2-7; D is undetermined. V dropped 4 bases and J dropped 6 bases, with 16 bases sitting between them. CDR3 length: 14 amino acids. The germline V gene has CDR1 MDHEN and CDR2 SYDVKM. This CDR3 reads CASSSLLGRGEQYF. In DNA form, the CDR3 reads TGTGCCAGCAGTTCCCTACTCGGCCGTGGCGAGCAGTACTTC.

This sequence joins TRBV11-2 and TRBJ2-1; D is possibly TRBD2 (5 bases). V shed 5 bases and J shed 4 bases, with 12 bases lying between them. The CDR3 loop spans 14 amino acids. Per the germline V gene, CDR1 is SGHAT and CDR2 is FQNNGV. The chain's CDR3 is CASSRGGYYNEQFF. Here the CDR3 DNA reads TGTGCCAGCAGCCGTGGCGGGTATTACAATGAGCAGTTCTTC.

This sequence joins TRBV15 and TRBJ2-1; the D is unclear. V dropped 6 bases and J dropped 1 base, with 13 bases sitting between them. The CDR3 consists of 15 residues. From germline, CDR1 is LNHNV and CDR2 YYDKDF (reference sequence). The CDR3 loop reads CATSAGQPSYNEQFF. CDR3 DNA sequence: TGTGCCACCAGTGCCGGGCAGCCGTCCTACAATGAGCAGTTCTTC.

This chain uses TRBV29-1 with TRBJ2-4; no reliable D call. The germline V and J ends were trimmed by 4 bases and 3 bases, with 1 base remaining between them. Germline CDR1 reads SQVTM; CDR2 reads ANQGSEA. The CDR3 has 10 amino acids. The CDR3 bases are TGCAGCGTTGTCAAAAACATTCAGTACTTC. It translates to CSVVKNIQYF.

The V gene is TRBV6-1, the J gene TRBJ2-4; D is uncertain. V lost 5 bases and J 0 bases, leaving 5 bases between the germline ends. The CDR3 consists of 13 residues. Germline V gene sequence: CDR1 MNHNS, CDR2 SASEGT. The CDR3, as DNA: TGTGCCAGCAGTCCAGTAGCCAAAAACATTCAGTACTTC. Its translation: CASSPVAKNIQYF.

This clone was seen once. This chain connects TRBV7-9 to TRBJ2-5; D perhaps matches TRBD2 (6 bases). The better agreement between TRBJ2-7 and the DNA end casts doubt on the J call. In germline, CDR1 is SEHNR, CDR2 FQNEAQ (reference sequence). The CDR3 spans 14 residues. CDR3 sequence: CASSILGGTHEQYF. CDR3 DNA sequence: TGTGCCAGCAGCATCCTGGGGGGAACCCACGAGCAGTACTTC.